One TCR beta chain is described in this entry. Its cognate antigen is unknown. The protocol was immunoSEQ multiplex PCR, while the TCRdb copy is restricted to in-frame clones and leaves out a portion. The table includes under 150,000 clones, 75% to 95% detected once. These data originate in a study of T cell responses to AZD1222 COVID-19 vaccine. Findings and caveats of the study: Donors were chiefly white British, with a greater number of females, and clonal diversity was perhaps underestimated.

The starting material was peripheral blood, obtained on day 0 of AZD1222 vaccination. The TCR was taken from an adult in good health.

The CDR3 nucleotides read TGTGCCAGCAGCCCGCTCGGAACTAGAGGTGAGCAGTACTTC. The encoded protein is CASSPLGTRGEQYF. The V gene is TRBV5-6, the J gene TRBJ2-7; weak D call: TRBD2 (5 bases). V was cut by 4 bases and J by 7 bases, with 18 bases left in between. This CDR3 contains 14 residues. CDR1 is SGHDT, CDR2 YYEEEE, per germline.